The 14 T cell receptor beta chains below come from one sample, sequenced in a study of blood T cell repertoires in COVID-19. Assay used: immunoSEQ multiplex PCR; TCRdb lists only in-frame clones, some missing. This sample carries some 120,000 clones, around 87% of them seen once, and the ten largest clones take about 7.3%. The sample comprised peripheral blood. The receptors were sampled from a man aged 50 to 60 with acute or convalescent COVID-19.

A remark on this clone: One end of the junction fails to match germline, which may point to a read error. The genes are TRBV5-4 and TRBJ2-4; 10 bases are shared with TRBD2. Per germline, CDR1 SGHNT and CDR2 YYREEE (reference sequence). The CDR3 is made up of 16 amino acids. The CDR3 nucleotides are TGTGCCAGCACCTTGACAGCGGGAGGGGCCAAAAACATTCAGTACTTC. It encodes CASTLTAGGAKNIQYF.

The V call is TRBV6-2 or TRBV6-3, the J call TRBJ2-1; TRBD1 is a possible D gene (6 bases). The V gene's germline CDR1 is MNHEY and CDR2 SVGEGT. The CDR3 length is 16 residues. V lost 0 bases, J lost 6 bases, and 15 bases lay in between. The CDR3 protein is CASSYSTTGHPNEQFF. The CDR3 DNA reads as TGTGCCAGCAGTTACTCAACGACAGGCCATCCCAATGAGCAGTTCTTC.

V is TRBV20-1 and J is TRBJ1-3; D is uncertain. Trimming took 1 base from V and 7 from J, leaving 5 bases between them. This CDR3 is built from 11 residues. The germline gives CDR1 DFQATT, CDR2 SNEGSKA (reference sequence). For the CDR3, the DNA is TGCAGTGCTAGAGCCGGGAACACCATATATTTT. Translated: CSARAGNTIYF.

This clone was picked up a small number of times. The rearrangement links TRBV7-9 to TRBJ2-7; D gene unclear. CDR1 is SEHNR, CDR2 FQNEAQ, per germline (reference sequence). CDR3 length: 11 residues. Trimming removed 3 bases from V and 4 bases from J, with 4 bases in between. The CDR3 reads CASSLTYEQYF. The CDR3 DNA follows: TGTGCCAGCAGCTTGACATACGAGCAGTACTTC. The whole variable domain, filled in from reference TRBV7-9 and TRBJ2-7, reads DTGVSQNPRHKITKRGQNVTFRCDPISEHNRLYWYRQTLGQGPEFLTYFQNEAQLEKSRLLSDRFSAERPKGSFSTLEIQRTEQGDSAMYLCASSLTYEQYFGPGTRLTVT.

J is TRBJ2-7 and V is TRBV12-2; the table assigns TRBD1, which was not confirmed against the DNA. TRBV12-2 is marked as a pseudogene. This CDR3 comprises 15 residues. The CDR3 sequence is CASRLAGGARYEQYF. The CDR3 DNA reads as TGTGCAAGTCGCTTAGCAGGGGGCGCGAGGTACGAGCAGTACTTC.

V usage is TRBV5-6 and J usage is TRBJ2-5, with TRBD2 matching 7 bases. The CDR3 length is 15 residues. Germline lookup yields CDR1 SGHDT and CDR2 YYEEEE. Trimming took 1 base from V and 5 from J; bases not matched to a gene: 8. The DNA for the CDR3 is TGTGCCAGCAGCTTGTTTACTAGCGACGACGAGACCCAGTACTTC. Its protein product is CASSLFTSDDETQYF.

The rearrangement links TRBV11-2 to TRBJ2-2; 12 bases are a match to TRBD2. Looked up from germline, CDR1 is SGHAT and CDR2 is FQNNGV. The CDR3 extends over 19 amino acids. The J segment lost 0 bases and the V segment lost 5 bases, leaving 10 bases of the junction unmatched. CDR3 bases: TGTGCCAGCAGCCCCCGACTAGCGGGAGAGGGTTCGAACACCGGGGAGCTGTTTTTT. It yields the protein CASSPRLAGEGSNTGELFF.

The CDR3 here is CAIRGASEQGDTQYF. The CDR3 DNA is TGTGCCATCAGAGGCGCTAGCGAACAAGGGGATACGCAGTATTTT. The rearrangement joins TRBV10-3 to TRBJ2-3, with D possibly TRBD2 on 6 matching bases. Per germline, CDR1 ENHRY and CDR2 SYGVKD. This CDR3 contains 15 residues. V was pared by 6 bases and J by 6 bases, with 19 bases between.

The chain is built from TRBV7-9 and TRBJ1-2; no reliable D call. V lost 1 base and J 4 bases, leaving 13 bases between the germline ends. This CDR3 is 15 amino acids long. Germline values: CDR1 SEHNR, CDR2 FQNEAQ (reference sequence). CDR3 sequence: CASSLVGEESYGYTF. CDR3 nucleotides: TGTGCCAGCAGCTTAGTCGGGGAGGAGAGCTATGGCTACACCTTC.

The chain couples TRBV24-1 to TRBJ1-2, with TRBD1 identical over 8 bases. The CDR3 spans 13 residues. Trimming cost V 1 base and J 8 bases; bases outside gene matches: 2. Germline V gene lookup returns CDR1 KGHDR and CDR2 SFDVKD. CDR3 sequence (DNA): TGTGCCACCAGTGATTTCGGGACAGGAGGCTACACCTTC. It yields the protein CATSDFGTGGYTF.

The chain carries TRBV5-1 and TRBJ1-1; perhaps TRBD1 as D (5 bases). This CDR3 has 15 residues. Trimming cost V 5 bases and J 4 bases, with 18 bases left between them. The V gene's germline CDR1 is SGHRS and CDR2 YFSETQ. This chain's CDR3 is CASSKAQGIGTEAFF. CDR3 in DNA: TGCGCCAGCAGTAAGGCTCAGGGTATCGGCACTGAAGCTTTCTTT. The variable domain in full, with the rest retrieved from reference TRBV5-1 and TRBJ1-1, is KAGVTQTPRYLIKTRGQQVTLSCSPISGHRSVSWYQQTPGQGLQFLFEYFSETQRNKGNFPGRFSGRQFSNSRSEMNVSTLELGDSALYLCASSKAQGIGTEAFFGQGTRLTVV.

The chain recombines TRBV5-6 with TRBJ2-7, with D unclear. V lost 0 bases and J 5 bases, leaving 12 bases between the germline ends. From germline, CDR1 is SGHDT and CDR2 YYEEEE. The CDR3 has 14 amino acids. The CDR3 sequence: CASSLAPRYDEQYF. Here the CDR3 DNA reads TGTGCCAGCAGCTTGGCTCCACGGTACGACGAGCAGTACTTC.

The CDR3 loop reads CASSTGLAGPQETQYF. Written as DNA, the CDR3 is TGTGCCAGCAGCACGGGACTAGCGGGACCTCAAGAGACCCAGTACTTC. V gene TRBV11-1 combines with J gene TRBJ2-5, with 13 bases that match TRBD2. The CDR3 loop spans 16 amino acids. V was clipped by 5 bases and J by 2 bases; unmatched bases: 5. Germline-derived CDR1 and CDR2 are SGHAT and FQDESV (reference sequence). Variable domain in full (rest from reference TRBV11-1 and TRBJ2-5): EAEVAQSPRYKITEKSQAVAFWCDPISGHATLYWYRQILGQGPELLVQFQDESVVDDSQLPKDRFSAERLKGVDSTLKIQPAELGDSAMYLCASSTGLAGPQETQYFGPGTRLLVL.

J is TRBJ2-7 and V is TRBV3-1 (or the pseudogene TRBV3-2); D might be TRBD1 (6 bases). The CDR3 spans 14 residues. Per the germline V gene, CDR1 is LGHDT and CDR2 is YNNKEL (reference sequence). Trimming left V 0 bases short and J 6 bases short, with 12 bases between. The CDR3 DNA reads TGTGCCAGCAGCCAAGATCGCAGGGGCTGCGAGCAGTACTTC. Translated: CASSQDRRGCEQYF.